These 24 T cell receptor beta chains were all obtained from the same sample, sequenced in a study of blood T cell repertoires in COVID-19. Sequenced by immunoSEQ multiplex PCR; TCRdb stores in-frame clones only, minus some. The sample records about 110,000 clones, over 65% being singletons. Sequencing used peripheral blood. Every receptor here comes from a woman aged 40 to 49 with acute or convalescent COVID-19.

This clone appeared a few times. The genes are TRBV7-2 and TRBJ1-5; no clear D gene. CDR1 SGHTA and CDR2 FQGNSA come from the germline V gene. The CDR3 totals 14 residues. Trimming left V 5 bases short and J 4 bases short, with 12 bases between. The CDR3 is CASSGSFRNQPQHF. The CDR3 DNA is TGTGCCAGCAGCGGCAGTTTCAGGAATCAGCCCCAGCATTTT.

This chain's CDR3 is CASSYSVAGQTQYF. The CDR3 nucleotides read TGTGCCAGCAGTTACTCGGTAGCGGGGCAAACCCAGTACTTC. The chain links TRBV6-5 to TRBJ2-5; 8 nucleotides line up with TRBD2. This CDR3 has 14 residues. Germline CDR1 is MNHEY and CDR2 is SVGAGI. Unmatched junction bases numbered 5, after V lost 0 bases and J lost 8 bases.

This chain links TRBV7-2 with TRBJ1-3; D perhaps matches TRBD1 (6 bases). CDR1 and CDR2 (germline): SGHTA, FQGNSA. This CDR3 is built from 15 residues. V was clipped by 1 base and J by 4 bases, with 11 bases between them. CDR3 sequence: CASSLVGGQGNTIYF. DNA for the CDR3: TGTGCCAGCAGCTTAGTCGGGGGGCAGGGAAACACCATATATTTT.

This chain uses TRBV11-1 with TRBJ2-1, with 7 nucleotides matching TRBD2. The CDR3 consists of 16 residues. Germline V gene data show CDR1 as SGHAT and CDR2 as FQDESV (reference sequence). The V gene end was trimmed by 5 bases and the J gene end by 2 bases; junction bases not matched to a gene: 9. In nucleotides, the CDR3 is TGTGCCAGCAGCCGAATGAGCGGGGTCCCCTACAATGAGCAGTTCTTC. Residues: CASSRMSGVPYNEQFF.

This chain uses TRBV7-3 with TRBJ2-1, with 7 bases matching TRBD1. The CDR3 totals 13 residues. CDR1 is SGHTA and CDR2 is FQGTGA in the germline V gene. Unmatched junction bases numbered 2, after V lost 5 bases and J lost 4 bases. CDR3 sequence reads: CASSLTGYNEQFF. Written as DNA, the CDR3 is TGTGCCAGCAGCCTGACAGGGTACAATGAGCAGTTCTTC.

This clone was observed a handful of times. The V gene is TRBV12-5, the J gene TRBJ1-6, with TRBD1 matching 7 bases. Unmatched junction bases numbered 8, after V lost 7 bases and J lost 8 bases. The CDR3 consists of 14 residues. In germline, CDR1 is LGHNT, CDR2 FRNRAP. CDR3 loop: CASVVDRDDSPLHF. In nucleotides, the CDR3 is TGTGCTAGTGTCGTAGACAGGGACGATTCACCCCTCCACTTT.

The rearrangement joins TRBV7-3 to TRBJ2-2; a weak D match, TRBD2 (5 bases). The CDR3 sequence is 14 residues long. V lost 1 base and J lost 7, with 10 bases in between. Germline assignment: CDR1 SGHTA and CDR2 FQGTGA. Here the CDR3 reads CASSLNSGGGELFF. The CDR3 region has the DNA TGTGCCAGCAGCTTAAACTCCGGAGGCGGGGAGCTGTTTTTT.

V is TRBV7-2 and J is TRBJ2-7; D is uncertain. This CDR3 comprises 16 residues. Trimming removed 0 bases from V and 0 bases from J, with 12 bases in between. CDR1 and CDR2 from the germline V gene are SGHTA and FQGNSA. This chain's CDR3 is CASSLAWSESSYEQYF. DNA for the CDR3: TGTGCCAGCAGCTTAGCTTGGTCAGAAAGCTCCTACGAGCAGTACTTC.

The chain combines TRBV6-9 with TRBJ1-3; D possibly corresponds to TRBD1 (5 bases). Germline V lookup: CDR1 MNHGY, CDR2 SVAAGI. This CDR3 contains 16 residues. CDR3 residues: CAPPPPSAKEGNTIYF. The CDR3 bases are TGTGCTCCGCCCCCCCCTAGCGCAAAAGAGGGGAACACCATATATTTT.

The chain couples TRBV18 to TRBJ2-7, with a weak D call TRBD1 (6 bases). Germline CDR1 is KGHSH and CDR2 is LQKENI. This CDR3 region has 14 residues. Deletions cut 8 bases from V and 3 bases from J, with 17 bases between. CDR3 loop: CASTDRAGVYEQYF. The DNA of the CDR3 is TGTGCCAGCACGGATCGGGCAGGGGTCTACGAGCAGTACTTC.

This clone was detected a few times. J is TRBJ2-2 and V is TRBV7-3, with TRBD1 as a possible D gene (6 bases). Trimming pared 5 bases from V and 13 bases from J, leaving 14 bases between. CDR3 length: 12 amino acids. Looked up from germline, CDR1 is SGHTA and CDR2 is FQGTGA. CDR3 in DNA: TGTGCCAGCAGCCTACTACAGGGATCGCTGTTTTTT. It encodes CASSLLQGSLFF.

The chain carries TRBV7-9 and TRBJ2-7; 7 bases match TRBD1. Germline V gives CDR1 SEHNR, CDR2 FQNEAQ (reference sequence). J was trimmed by 1 base and V by 5 bases; bases with no gene match: 8. This CDR3 has 15 amino acids. The CDR3 loop is CASSHTTGRSYEQYF. DNA of the CDR3: TGTGCCAGCAGCCACACGACAGGGCGGTCCTACGAGCAGTACTTC. The variable domain in full, completed from reference TRBV7-9 and TRBJ2-7, reads DTGVSQNPRHKITKRGQNVTFRCDPISEHNRLYWYRQTLGQGPEFLTYFQNEAQLEKSRLLSDRFSAERPKGSFSTLEIQRTEQGDSAMYLCASSHTTGRSYEQYFGPGTRLTVT.

This clone was detected only a few times. The rearrangement joins TRBV19 to TRBJ2-6; D uncertain. Germline loops: CDR1 LNHDA, CDR2 SQIVND (reference sequence). The CDR3 is 16 amino acids. The V gene lost 5 bases and the J gene lost 0 bases, with 11 bases spanning the gap. CDR3 coding DNA: TGTGCCAGTAGTGCGGCAGCCACCTCTGGGGCCAACGTCCTGACTTTC. Residues: CASSAAATSGANVLTF.

On this clone itself: This sample also contains other DNA sequences that code for the same CDR3. The chain has TRBV28 and TRBJ2-7; TRBD2 is a possible D gene (5 bases). Per germline, CDR1 MDHEN and CDR2 SYDVKM. The CDR3 runs 12 residues. Trimming left V 2 bases short and J 3 bases short, with 5 bases between. The CDR3 protein is CASSLAGYEQYF. DNA for the CDR3: TGTGCCAGCAGTTTAGCGGGCTACGAGCAGTACTTC. The full variable domain, in which reference TRBV28 and TRBJ2-7 provide the parts outside the CDR3, is DVKVTQSSRYLVKRTGEKVFLECVQDMDHENMFWYRQDPGLGLRLIYFSYDVKMKEKGDIPEGYSVSREKKERFSLILESASTNQTSMYLCASSLAGYEQYFGPGTRLTVT.

The chain has TRBV2 and TRBJ2-1, with 9 bases matching TRBD1. Germline CDR1 is SNHLY and CDR2 is FYNNEI. Trimming took 9 bases from V and 6 from J; bases not matched to a gene: 3. The CDR3 totals 12 residues. CDR3 sequence reads: CARGTGSNEQFF. In DNA form, the CDR3 reads TGTGCCAGGGGGACAGGGAGCAATGAGCAGTTCTTC.

The V and J genes are TRBV6-5 and TRBJ2-7; 8 bases fit TRBD2. The V segment lost 7 bases and the J segment 3 bases; nucleotides outside the gene matches: 2. This CDR3 has 12 residues. The germline gives CDR1 MNHEY, CDR2 SVGAGI. CDR3 amino acids: CASIGGGYEQYF. The DNA of the CDR3 is TGTGCCAGCATCGGGGGGGGCTACGAGCAGTACTTC.

This clone was seen a single time. The V gene is TRBV7-9, the J gene TRBJ2-7, with TRBD1 matching 9 bases. V lost 5 bases and J lost 6; bases outside the gene matches: 11. The CDR3 is 15 residues long. Germline V gene lookup returns CDR1 SEHNR and CDR2 FQNEAQ (reference sequence). This chain's CDR3 is CASSAPGQGRIEQYF. CDR3 nucleotides: TGTGCCAGCAGCGCTCCGGGACAGGGTAGGATCGAGCAGTACTTC.

The CDR3 DNA is TGTGCCCGGGACAGGGGGGGGGCCAACGTCCTGACTTTC. It encodes CARDRGGANVLTF. The V call is TRBV30, the J call TRBJ2-6; 11 bases align to TRBD1. V was clipped by 8 bases and J by 4 bases; unmatched bases: 1. The CDR3 covers 13 residues. In germline, CDR1 is GTSNPN, CDR2 SVGIG (reference sequence).

The chain has TRBV27 and TRBJ1-2, with a weak D call TRBD1 (6 bases). The germline gives CDR1 MNHEY, CDR2 SMNVEV (reference sequence). CDR3 size: 15 residues. V gave up 5 bases and J gave up 4 bases, with 17 bases separating them. This chain's CDR3 is CASSRQDSEFYGYTF. The DNA of the CDR3 is TGTGCCAGCAGTCGACAGGACAGCGAGTTCTATGGCTACACCTTC.

This chain links TRBV7-3 with TRBJ2-5; 8 bases map to TRBD2. The trim removed 2 bases at V and 2 bases at J, leaving 4 bases unmatched. The CDR3 spans 15 residues. Looked up from germline, CDR1 is SGHTA and CDR2 is FQGTGA. The CDR3: CASSLVAGGQETQYF. In DNA, the CDR3 is TGTGCCAGCAGCTTAGTGGCGGGAGGACAAGAGACCCAGTACTTC. Supplemented by reference TRBV7-3 and TRBJ2-5, the full variable domain reads GAGVSQTPSNKVTEKGKYVELRCDPISGHTALYWYRQSLGQGPEFLIYFQGTGAADDSGLPNDRFFAVRPEGSVSTLKIQRTERGDSAVYLCASSLVAGGQETQYFGPGTRLLVL.

This chain uses TRBV30 with TRBJ2-3; 9 bases fit TRBD2. The junction had 16 bases not matched to a gene; V was cut back by 0 bases and J by 3 bases. The CDR3 length is 19 residues. Germline CDR1 is GTSNPN and CDR2 is SVGIG (reference sequence). The CDR3 is CAWSVPLRASGDRTDTQYF. The CDR3 bases are TGTGCCTGGAGTGTTCCTCTCCGGGCTAGCGGGGATCGTACAGATACGCAGTATTTT.

This clone appeared once. The chain joins TRBV5-1 to TRBJ2-3, with 15 bases identical to TRBD2. Germline V gives CDR1 SGHRS, CDR2 YFSETQ. V lost 4 bases, J lost 2 bases, and 8 bases stayed unmatched. This CDR3 comprises 18 residues. The CDR3 nucleotides read TGCGCCAGCAGCCCAGGACTAGCGGGGGGGCGGGTCACAGATACGCAGTATTTT. Its protein is CASSPGLAGGRVTDTQYF.

CDR3 residues: CATGQGHEQYF. DNA for the CDR3: TGTGCCACTGGACAGGGCCACGAGCAGTACTTC. This chain links TRBV12-3 or TRBV12-4 with TRBJ2-7; 8 bases fit TRBD1. J was trimmed by 5 bases and V by 10 bases; bases with no gene match: 4. The CDR3 covers 11 residues.

J is TRBJ1-6 and V is TRBV5-1, with unresolved D. Germline V gene sequence: CDR1 SGHRS, CDR2 YFSETQ. This CDR3 is 16 amino acids long. The V and J ends lost 1 base and 5 bases respectively, with 13 bases between them. This chain's CDR3 is CASSLNGAVNNSPLHF. The CDR3 DNA reads TGCGCCAGCAGCTTGAACGGTGCCGTTAATAATTCACCCCTCCACTTT.